The 27 T cell receptor beta chains listed next were all sequenced from one sample in a study of response to subunit inactivated influenza vaccine. MiXCR was run by TCRdb on the RT-PCR reads, yielding one entry per CDR3 protein. This sample has roughly 190,000 distinct CDR3 sequences; approximately 12% occur once, and the top ten carry about 29%. These data also featured in a second study, about T cells expressing NK-cell markers. That source reports: Making the TCR beta cDNA relied on 5'RACE template switching with UMIs.

The sequences come from CD8+ T cells sorted from PBMCs, collected 11 to 12 days after vaccination. These receptors were collected from a man aged 45-65 years who received an inactivated influenza vaccine.

This sequence joins TRBV27 and TRBJ2-2; D ambiguous. The V end lost 3 bases, the J end lost 4 bases, and 6 bases lay between the germline ends. CDR1 is MNHEY, CDR2 SMNVEV, per germline (reference sequence). The CDR3 covers 13 residues. DNA of the CDR3: TGTGCCAGCAGTTTTTTGGGCACCGGGGAGCTGTTTTTT. Protein sequence: CASSFLGTGELFF.

Only a few counts were recorded for this clonotype. The genes are TRBV19 and TRBJ2-2, with D unclear. The CDR3 contains 13 residues. Per the germline V gene, CDR1 is LNHDA and CDR2 is SQIVND (reference sequence). Trimming removed 6 bases from V and 5 bases from J, with 10 bases in between. CDR3 loop: CASRMDLTGELFF. CDR3 DNA: TGTGCCAGTAGGATGGACCTTACCGGGGAGCTGTTTTTT.

In its sample, this clonotype was seen a few times. The chain couples TRBV6-1 to TRBJ1-5, with 9 bases fitting TRBD1. Looked up from germline, CDR1 is MNHNS and CDR2 is SASEGT. The V and J ends lost 4 bases and 2 bases, in that order; junction bases with no gene match: 3. The CDR3 has 15 amino acids. This CDR3 reads CASSGDRVGNQPQHF. Here the CDR3 DNA reads TGTGCCAGCAGTGGGGACAGGGTCGGCAATCAGCCCCAGCATTTT.

This clonotype was observed a few times. This chain joins TRBV6-5 and TRBJ1-1, with 7 bases lining up with TRBD1. There are 15 residues in the CDR3. The germline V gene has CDR1 MNHEY and CDR2 SVGAGI. The V gene end was trimmed by 2 bases and the J gene end by 0 bases; junction bases not matched to a gene: 3. The CDR3 DNA follows: TGTGCCAGCAGTTACCTACAGGGGATGAACACTGAAGCTTTCTTT. Its translation is CASSYLQGMNTEAFF.

This clonotype was counted between two and nine times. The rearrangement uses TRBV7-2 and TRBJ2-1, with TRBD2 matching over 8 bases. Germline-derived CDR1 and CDR2 are SGHTA and FQGNSA. The V and J ends lost 0 bases and 4 bases, in that order; junction bases with no gene match: 8. The CDR3 sequence is 17 residues long. The CDR3 region has the DNA TGTGCCAGCAGCTTAGCGCTAGCGGGCTTTTTATACAATGAGCAGTTCTTC. Protein product: CASSLALAGFLYNEQFF.

The chain joins TRBV12-3 or TRBV12-4 to TRBJ2-1, with D perhaps TRBD1 or TRBD2 (6 bases each). The CDR3 sequence is 16 residues long. Between the trimmed V and J ends, which lost 7 bases and 8 bases, there was a span of 24 bases. The chain's CDR3 is CASNGGMGGESHEQFF. In nucleotides, the CDR3 is TGTGCCAGCAATGGGGGTATGGGGGGCGAATCCCATGAGCAGTTCTTC.

V usage is TRBV6-6 and J usage is TRBJ2-1; no firm D call. V gave up 6 bases and J gave up 8 bases, with 8 bases separating them. The CDR3 covers 11 residues. Germline CDR1 and CDR2: MNHNY and SVGAGI (reference sequence). CDR3 DNA sequence: TGTGCCAGCAGCGCCGCTGATGAGCAGTTCTTC. Translation gives CASSAADEQFF.

This chain connects TRBV28 to TRBJ2-5, with D maybe TRBD2 (6 bases). Trimming cost V 6 bases and J 2 bases, with 13 bases left between them. The CDR3 is 14 amino acids. Germline values: CDR1 MDHEN, CDR2 SYDVKM. CDR3 loop: CASSPRGGQETQYF. CDR3 DNA sequence: TGTGCCAGCAGCCCACGGGGAGGTCAAGAGACCCAGTACTTC.

In this sample, this clonotype turned up a few times. The chain has TRBV5-1 and TRBJ2-3; D is unresolved. The CDR3 has 13 amino acids. CDR1 and CDR2 from the germline V gene are SGHRS and YFSETQ. Trimming pared 4 bases from V and 6 bases from J, leaving 12 bases between. CDR3 nucleotide sequence: TGCGCCAGCAGCGAAACATTAAGGGATACGCAGTATTTT. It translates to CASSETLRDTQYF.

This clonotype appeared a few times. CDR3 sequence: CASSLADGSTDTQYF. CDR3 nucleotides: TGCGCCAGCAGCCTCGCGGACGGCAGCACAGATACGCAGTATTTT. The chain has TRBV4-3 and TRBJ2-3; no firm D call. V was pared by 4 bases and J by 0 bases, with 11 bases between. CDR3 length equals 15 residues. Looked up from germline, CDR1 is LGHNA and CDR2 is YSLEER.

This chain connects TRBV7-9 to TRBJ2-3, with D unclear. Germline values: CDR1 SEHNR, CDR2 FQNEAQ (reference sequence). The CDR3 is made up of 13 amino acids. V was pared by 1 base and J by 4 bases, with 6 bases between. This CDR3 is CASSLDYSDTQYF. CDR3 in DNA: TGTGCCAGCAGCTTAGACTACTCAGATACGCAGTATTTT.

The table lists this clonotype with a few counts. The CDR3 bases are TGTGCCAGCAGCCCCCGGGGGGCGTCGAGCTCCTACGAGCAGTACTTC. This encodes CASSPRGASSSYEQYF. The chain has TRBV9 and TRBJ2-7; tentative D call: TRBD2 (7 bases). With 4 bases removed from V and 0 bases from J, the gap between germline ends came to 17 bases. This CDR3 spans 16 amino acids. Looked up from germline, CDR1 is SGDLS and CDR2 is YYNGEE.

This clonotype showed up many times. The chain carries TRBV4-1 and TRBJ1-1, with D unclear. This CDR3 has 14 residues. Germline loops: CDR1 MGHRA, CDR2 YSYEKL. Trimming shortened V by 1 base and J by 2 bases, and 8 bases separated the two germline ends. The DNA for the CDR3 is TGCGCCAGCAGCCAAGTGTCCAAAAACACTGAAGCTTTCTTT. Its translation: CASSQVSKNTEAFF.

This clonotype was counted ten times or more. The genes are TRBV20-1 and TRBJ2-1; 8 bases match TRBD2. This CDR3 spans 14 amino acids. The V gene's germline CDR1 is DFQATT and CDR2 SNEGSKA (reference sequence). V shed 0 bases and J 10 bases; nucleotides not matched to a gene: 8. The CDR3 bases are TGCAGTGCTAGAGATTTCACTAGCGGCGACGAGCAGTTCTTC. Translating gives CSARDFTSGDEQFF.

The chain links TRBV5-6 to TRBJ2-1, with a possible D match to TRBD1 (6 bases). This CDR3 is built from 13 residues. V lost 4 bases, J lost 3 bases, and 8 bases lay in between. Germline CDR1 reads SGHDT; CDR2 reads YYEEEE. The CDR3 protein is CASSARGYNEQFF. The DNA of the CDR3 is TGTGCCAGCAGCGCCAGGGGCTACAATGAGCAGTTCTTC. The full variable domain, rest sourced from reference TRBV5-6 and TRBJ2-1, is DAGVTQSPTHLIKTRGQQVTLRCSPKSGHDTVSWYQQALGQGPQFIFQYYEEEERQRGNFPDRFSGHQFPNYSSELNVNALLLGDSALYLCASSARGYNEQFFGPGTRLTVL.

There are a few counts of this clonotype. The chain is built from TRBV4-3 and TRBJ2-1, with D unresolved. The CDR3 length is 17 residues. V lost 0 bases, J lost 4 bases, and 16 bases lay in between. The germline V gene has CDR1 LGHNA and CDR2 YSLEER. This CDR3 is CASSQEGPSPPYNEQFF. The CDR3 region has the DNA TGCGCCAGCAGCCAAGAAGGCCCCAGTCCTCCTTACAATGAGCAGTTCTTC.

The sample holds a few counts of this clonotype. The chain recombines TRBV5-1 with TRBJ1-6; TRBD1 agrees at 7 bases. CDR3 length equals 16 residues. CDR1 SGHRS and CDR2 YFSETQ come from the germline V gene. Losses at the gene ends were 4 bases for V and 3 bases for J; bases not matched to a gene: 7. DNA for the CDR3: TGCGCCAGCAGCCTAACAGGGGCGGTCTATAATTCACCCCTCCACTTT. Translating gives CASSLTGAVYNSPLHF.

This chain joins TRBV6-2 or TRBV6-3 and TRBJ1-4; 7 bases map to TRBD1. The germline CDR1 and CDR2 sequences are MNHEY and SVGEGT. CDR3 length: 21 residues. J lost 0 bases, V lost 7 bases, and 23 bases had no gene match. CDR3 sequence reads: CASKPFGGTAFFVATNEKLFF. The CDR3 DNA reads TGTGCCAGCAAACCCTTCGGGGGGACAGCATTCTTCGTTGCAACTAATGAAAAACTGTTTTTT.

This chain links TRBV30 with TRBJ2-1; 11 bases map to TRBD2. In germline, CDR1 is GTSNPN, CDR2 SVGIG (reference sequence). This CDR3 spans 15 amino acids. V was pared by 2 bases and J by 3 bases, with 3 bases of the junction left unmatched. This chain's CDR3 is CAWSYGTSGYNEQFF. The CDR3 DNA is TGTGCCTGGAGTTATGGGACTAGCGGCTACAATGAGCAGTTCTTC.

V and J are TRBV29-1 and TRBJ2-1; no firm D call. Trimming removed 0 bases from V and 6 bases from J, with 12 bases in between. The CDR3 spans 14 residues. Germline values: CDR1 SQVTM, CDR2 ANQGSEA. CDR3 nucleotide sequence: TGCAGCGTTGAAGAAGGTCTAGTGTTCAATGAGCAGTTCTTC. Translation gives CSVEEGLVFNEQFF.

For this clonotype: One junction end does not reproduce the germline sequence, and a read error may be involved. This chain joins TRBV7-9 and TRBJ2-2; 11 bases fit TRBD2. Germline V gene sequence: CDR1 SEHNR, CDR2 FQNEAQ (reference sequence). The CDR3 sequence is 16 residues long. CDR3 in amino acids: CACSFGTSGDTGELFF. Written as DNA, the CDR3 is TGTGCCTGCAGCTTCGGGACTAGCGGAGATACCGGGGAGCTGTTTTTT.

This chain uses TRBV9 with TRBJ2-2; no reliable D call. Germline CDR1 is SGDLS and CDR2 is YYNGEE. The CDR3 is 12 amino acids. Trimming removed 4 bases from V and 7 bases from J, with 8 bases in between. The CDR3 nucleotides are TGTGCCAGCAGCATCTTCGGCGGGGAGCTGTTTTTT. Amino acids: CASSIFGGELFF.

In its sample, this clonotype was seen many times. The chain's CDR3 is CASNANAHQETQYF. CDR3 DNA sequence: TGTGCCAGCAATGCAAACGCCCACCAAGAGACCCAGTACTTC. The V call is TRBV28, the J call TRBJ2-5; no firm D call. Deletions cut 7 bases from V and 0 bases from J, with 12 bases between. Germline V gene data show CDR1 as MDHEN and CDR2 as SYDVKM. This CDR3 is built from 14 residues.

The sample holds a few counts of this clonotype. The germline gene is not matched at one end of the junction; a read error may be the cause. The chain uses TRBV7-2 and TRBJ2-7; D is perhaps TRBD2 (7 bases). The CDR3 totals 13 residues. Germline V gives CDR1 SGHTA, CDR2 FQGNSA. CDR3 sequence reads: CASSLFDGGPGVF. CDR3 bases: TGTGCCAGCAGCTTATTTGACGGGGGGCCCGGGGTATTC.

This clonotype was seen a handful of times. CDR3 amino acids: CSAGTGGSGYTF. CDR3 DNA: TGCAGTGCCGGGACAGGGGGCTCTGGCTACACCTTC. V is TRBV20-1 and J is TRBJ1-2; TRBD1 agrees at 12 bases. This CDR3 is 12 amino acids long. The germline V gene has CDR1 DFQATT and CDR2 SNEGSKA (reference sequence). V was clipped by 6 bases and J by 7 bases; unmatched bases: 3.

This clonotype came up a few times. This chain uses TRBV30 with TRBJ2-3; TRBD1 aligns across 7 bases. The length of the CDR3 is 12 residues. Germline-derived CDR1 and CDR2 are GTSNPN and SVGIG (reference sequence). The V gene end was trimmed by 6 bases and the J gene end by 6 bases; junction bases not matched to a gene: 6. CDR3 residues: CACLDRSDTQYF. The CDR3 bases are TGTGCCTGCCTGGACAGGTCGGATACGCAGTATTTT.

This clonotype showed up just a few times. This sequence joins TRBV4-2 and TRBJ1-1; D is ambiguous. In germline, CDR1 is LGHNA, CDR2 YNFKEQ. This CDR3 has 13 amino acids. Deletions cut 4 bases from V and 4 bases from J, with 10 bases between. CDR3 in amino acids: CASSPRVGTEAFF. The DNA of the CDR3 is TGTGCCAGCAGCCCAAGGGTGGGCACTGAAGCTTTCTTT.